Each of the 17 T cell receptor beta chains below was sequenced from the same sample in a study of untreated major depressive disorder. The repertoire was sequenced with immunoSEQ multiplex PCR; TCRdb's copy has only in-frame clones and lacks some. The data show about 21,000 clones, around 93% seen once. The sample taken for sequencing was CD4+ T cells from PBMCs. Source of these receptors: a young man in good health.

This clone has just one count. V is TRBV5-6 and J is TRBJ2-7; TRBD1 is a possible D gene (6 bases). Germline V gene data show CDR1 as SGHDT and CDR2 as YYEEEE. Trimming took off 1 base at V and 0 bases at J, with 11 bases between the two ends. The CDR3 extends over 15 amino acids. The CDR3 is CASSLRWTDSYEQYF. The DNA for the CDR3 is TGTGCCAGCAGCTTGCGCTGGACAGACTCCTACGAGCAGTACTTC.

This sequence joins TRBV5-1 and TRBJ1-1, with TRBD1 matching over 7 bases. The CDR3 covers 18 residues. Per germline, CDR1 SGHRS and CDR2 YFSETQ. J gave up 1 base and V 2 bases, and 14 bases lay outside the gene matches. The CDR3 DNA sequence: TGCGCCAGCAGCTTCGTCCCCCTCGCGCACAGGGGGAACACTGAAGCTTTCTTT. It encodes CASSFVPLAHRGNTEAFF.

This chain links TRBV11-3 with TRBJ2-1, with 7 bases matching TRBD1. This CDR3 region has 15 residues. J gave up 4 bases and V 5 bases, and 8 bases lay outside the gene matches. Germline V gives CDR1 SGHNT, CDR2 YENEEA. The CDR3 bases are TGTGCCAGCAGCAAGGGGACAGAAGCTTACAATGAGCAGTTCTTC. Protein product: CASSKGTEAYNEQFF.

The chain employs TRBV10-3 and TRBJ1-3, with 7 bases lining up with TRBD1. V was pared by 3 bases and J by 4 bases, with 3 bases of the junction left unmatched. The CDR3 consists of 14 residues. Germline CDR1 and CDR2: ENHRY and SYGVKD. Here the CDR3 DNA reads TGTGCCATCAGTGACGACAGGGCCGGAAACACCATATATTTT. It codes for CAISDDRAGNTIYF.

The rearrangement joins TRBV11-3 to TRBJ2-1; TRBD2 aligns across 7 bases. The CDR3 sequence is 15 residues long. Trimming removed 3 bases from V and 5 bases from J; junction bases left unmatched: 7. Germline V gene data show CDR1 as SGHNT and CDR2 as YENEEA. The CDR3 DNA is TGTGCCAGCAGCTTCGAGGGAGGGCGAAACAATGAGCAGTTCTTC. It yields the protein CASSFEGGRNNEQFF.

The chain links TRBV15 to TRBJ1-4; D is unclear. The CDR3 runs to 14 residues. Germline V gene lookup returns CDR1 LNHNV and CDR2 YYDKDF (reference sequence). Trimming removed 0 bases at V and 8 bases at J, with 10 bases between. In DNA form, the CDR3 reads TGTGCCACCAGCAGAGATTTAGGAGGCGAAAAACTGTTTTTT. Its protein product is CATSRDLGGEKLFF.

The rearrangement joins TRBV5-1 to TRBJ1-1; 12 nucleotides align to TRBD1. The length of the CDR3 is 18 residues. CDR1 and CDR2 (germline): SGHRS, YFSETQ. V trimming: 4 bases; J trimming: 0 bases; junction bases outside the gene matches: 10. CDR3 loop: CASSNRDRGPGMNTEAFF. Here the CDR3 DNA reads TGCGCCAGCAGCAATAGGGACAGGGGGCCGGGCATGAACACTGAAGCTTTCTTT.

This chain connects TRBV6-1 to TRBJ1-4; a possible D gene is TRBD1 (6 bases). The germline V gene has CDR1 MNHNS and CDR2 SASEGT. CDR3 length equals 15 residues. V was pared by 5 bases and J by 1 base, with 11 bases between. CDR3 sequence (DNA): TGTGCCAGCAGTATACTGACAGGAACTAATGAAAAACTGTTTTTT. It yields the protein CASSILTGTNEKLFF.

V gene TRBV5-1 combines with J gene TRBJ2-3; possibly TRBD2 for D (6 bases). Looked up from germline, CDR1 is SGHRS and CDR2 is YFSETQ. CDR3 size: 15 residues. The V and J ends lost 4 bases and 4 bases respectively, with 16 bases between them. This CDR3 reads CASSPDTGAPDTQYF. Here the CDR3 DNA reads TGCGCCAGCAGCCCGGATACGGGAGCCCCAGATACGCAGTATTTT.

The rearrangement uses TRBV7-2 and TRBJ2-7, with D unclear. V was trimmed by 7 bases and J by 3 bases, leaving 13 bases between them. The CDR3 sequence is 13 residues long. Germline V gives CDR1 SGHTA, CDR2 FQGNSA. CDR3 sequence reads: CASTRAERYEQYF. The DNA for the CDR3 is TGTGCCAGCACCCGAGCAGAGCGCTACGAGCAGTACTTC. Based on the CDR3 plus reference TRBV7-2 and TRBJ2-7, the full variable domain is GAGVSQSPSNKVTEKGKDVELRCDPISGHTALYWYRQSLGQGLEFLIYFQGNSAPDKSGLPSDRFSAERTGGSVSTLTIQRTQQEDSAVYLCASTRAERYEQYFGPGTRLTVT.

The chain has TRBV5-1 and TRBJ2-3, with 10 nucleotides matching TRBD2. The CDR3 sequence is 17 residues long. Germline CDR1 reads SGHRS; CDR2 reads YFSETQ. V lost 4 bases, J lost 3 bases, and 11 bases stayed unmatched. CDR3 nucleotide sequence: TGCGCCAGCAGCCGAAATCCTCTAGCGGGAGAAACAGATACGCAGTATTTT. Encoded protein: CASSRNPLAGETDTQYF.

This sequence joins TRBV11-2 and TRBJ2-7; the D gene is possibly TRBD1 (7 bases). Germline CDR1 reads SGHAT; CDR2 reads FQNNGV. Trimming pared 2 bases from V and 9 bases from J, leaving 11 bases between. The CDR3 length is 12 residues. The CDR3 spells CASSLPQGGQYF. The DNA of the CDR3 is TGTGCCAGCAGCTTACCCCAGGGGGGGCAGTACTTC.

The chain has TRBV9 and TRBJ1-5; D not certain. The ends were cut back, 7 bases at V and 4 bases at J, with 9 bases in the middle. Germline assignment: CDR1 SGDLS and CDR2 YYNGEE. CDR3 length: 12 residues. The CDR3 protein is CASGLVNQPQHF. The CDR3 DNA reads as TGTGCCAGCGGGTTGGTTAATCAGCCCCAGCATTTT.

The V and J genes are TRBV5-6 and TRBJ1-2, with no clear D. This CDR3 region has 15 residues. Germline-derived CDR1 and CDR2 are SGHDT and YYEEEE. The V end was cut by 0 bases, the J end by 4 bases, with 13 bases between. CDR3 DNA sequence: TGTGCCAGCAGCTTGGGCATCGACCCCCCCTATGGCTACACCTTC. Its protein product is CASSLGIDPPYGYTF.

The J gene is TRBJ2-7, the V gene TRBV11-1; TRBD2 aligns across 15 bases. V shed 5 bases, J shed 2 bases, and the junction held 1 base outside the gene matches. The germline V gene has CDR1 SGHAT and CDR2 FQDESV (reference sequence). This CDR3 is built from 15 residues. The DNA of the CDR3 is TGTGCCAGCAGCCGGACTAGCGGGGGGGCCTACGAGCAGTACTTC. This codes for CASSRTSGGAYEQYF.

The count of this clone is one. This chain joins TRBV5-1 and TRBJ1-4, with no clear D. V lost 0 bases and J 3 bases, leaving 6 bases between the germline ends. The CDR3 extends over 14 amino acids. From germline, CDR1 is SGHRS and CDR2 YFSETQ. The CDR3 region has the DNA TGCGCCAGCAGCTTGGATGTCCCTAATGAAAAACTGTTTTTT. This translates into CASSLDVPNEKLFF.

The rearrangement links TRBV4-3 to TRBJ2-4, with 8 nucleotides matching TRBD2. J was trimmed by 1 base and V by 0 bases; bases with no gene match: 11. From germline, CDR1 is LGHNA and CDR2 YSLEER. CDR3 length equals 19 residues. CDR3 sequence (DNA): TGCGCCAGCAGCCAAGAGGTCGCAGCGGGGGCTGGTGCCAAAAACATTCAGTACTTC. It is translated as CASSQEVAAGAGAKNIQYF.